Listed here are 5 T cell receptor beta chains from one sample, sequenced in a study of beta chain features in type 1 diabetes. Findings and caveats of the study: Across all four CD4+ subsets, people with type 1 diabetes showed modestly shorter TCRB CDR3s.

These receptors are not linked to any known antigen. Reverse transcription of all isolated RNA meant that expressed TCRB transcripts were sequenced. Produced via immunoSEQ multiplex PCR; TCRdb's table is partial and in-frame only. Of hundreds of thousands of clones listed, roughly 13% are singletons. Source material: naive CD4+ T cells from blood. The receptors were sampled from a man younger than 35 with type 1 diabetes.

The chain links TRBV20-1 to TRBJ1-1; no firm D call. V lost 4 bases, J lost 1 base, and 4 bases lay in between. Germline V gene data show CDR1 as DFQATT and CDR2 as SNEGSKA (reference sequence). The CDR3 length is 11 residues. The CDR3 DNA is TGCAGTGCTACCGGGAACACTGAAGCTTTCTTT. This codes for CSATGNTEAFF.

As regards this clone: Other DNA sequences in the same sample also yield this CDR3. The rearrangement uses TRBV6-5 and TRBJ1-4, with no clear D. Trimming cost V 0 bases and J 5 bases, with 7 bases left between them. CDR3 length: 14 residues. CDR1 MNHEY and CDR2 SVGAGI come from the germline V gene. CDR3 sequence: CASSYSRGNEKLFF. In nucleotides, the CDR3 is TGTGCCAGCAGTTACTCGAGAGGGAATGAAAAACTGTTTTTT.

The chain has TRBV11-2 and TRBJ1-2; D not resolved. From germline, CDR1 is SGHAT and CDR2 FQNNGV. The length of the CDR3 is 14 residues. The V and J ends lost 1 base and 7 bases respectively, with 13 bases between them. CDR3 protein: CASSLGTGNLGYTF. The CDR3 region has the DNA TGTGCCAGCAGCTTAGGAACGGGGAACCTTGGCTACACCTTC.

This clone was seen only a few times. The V and J genes are TRBV9 and TRBJ1-6; D is undetermined. Trimming stripped 0 bases from V and 5 bases from J, with 15 bases between. This CDR3 region has 17 residues. Germline V gene data show CDR1 as SGDLS and CDR2 as YYNGEE. CDR3 coding DNA: TGTGCCAGCAGCGTAGGACAAGGAGGACGGAATAATTCACCCCTCCACTTT. Amino acid sequence: CASSVGQGGRNNSPLHF.

The sample holds a few counts of this clone. The chain has TRBV7-6 and TRBJ2-1; 7 positions match TRBD2. The CDR3 is made up of 15 amino acids. Per the germline V gene, CDR1 is SGHVS and CDR2 is FNYEAQ. V lost 3 bases to trimming and J lost 4 bases; unmatched junction nucleotides: 6. In nucleotides, the CDR3 is TGTGCCAGCAGCTTCGGAGCGGGGAGATACAATGAGCAGTTCTTC. This sequence encodes CASSFGAGRYNEQFF.